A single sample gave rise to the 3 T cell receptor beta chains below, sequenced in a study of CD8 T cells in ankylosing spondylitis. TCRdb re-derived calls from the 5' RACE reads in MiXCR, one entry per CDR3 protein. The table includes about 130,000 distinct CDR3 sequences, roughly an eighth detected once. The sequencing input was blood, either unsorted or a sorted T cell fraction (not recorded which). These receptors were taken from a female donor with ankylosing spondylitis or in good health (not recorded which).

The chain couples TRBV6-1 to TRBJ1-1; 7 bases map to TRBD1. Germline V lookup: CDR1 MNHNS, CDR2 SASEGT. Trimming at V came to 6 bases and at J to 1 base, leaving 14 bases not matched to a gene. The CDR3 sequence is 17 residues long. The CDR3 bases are TGTGCCAGCAGGTTTCTACCAGGGGGATACGGGAACACTGAAGCTTTCTTT. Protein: CASRFLPGGYGNTEAFF.

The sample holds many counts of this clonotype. For the CDR3, the DNA is TGTGCCAGCGGGGAGCAGGGTGACGGTGGCTACACCTTC. As protein: CASGEQGDGGYTF. The rearrangement uses TRBV12-3 or TRBV12-4 and TRBJ1-2; D may be TRBD1 (5 bases). The CDR3 covers 13 residues. Trimming shortened V by 8 bases and J by 7 bases, and 17 bases separated the two germline ends.

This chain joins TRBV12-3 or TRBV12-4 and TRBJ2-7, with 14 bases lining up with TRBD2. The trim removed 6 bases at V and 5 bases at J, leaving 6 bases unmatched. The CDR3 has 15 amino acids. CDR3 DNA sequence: TGTGCCAGCAGCCTCGGGACTAGCGGGGGCAACGAGCAGTACTTC. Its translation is CASSLGTSGGNEQYF.